The 7 T cell receptor beta chains below come from one sample, sequenced in a study of vaccination and CD4 T cells after COVID-19. No antigen has been assigned to these receptors. The assay that was used to sequence DNA from cultured CD4+ T cells was the Oncomine TCR Beta short-read assay. MiXCR was run by TCRdb on the PCR reads, yielding one entry per CDR3 protein. Here the sample spans 20,000 to 30,000 distinct CDR3 sequences, about 42% being singletons. Time point specified: late sampling 161 to 241 days after vaccination in three convalescent patients. Regarding treatment: roughly ten-day PBMC culture with coronavirus spike peptide pools or control peptides (ViraFEST assay). The source material was CD4+ T cells from blood, cultured in vitro, sampled about 7 months after SARS-CoV-2 vaccination. The receptors here all came from a human donor who had recovered from COVID-19.

This clonotype appeared once. This chain joins TRBV19 and TRBJ1-5; D gene uncertain. CDR1 and CDR2 (germline): LNHDA, SQIVND (reference sequence). The CDR3 has 15 residues. The V end was cut by 3 bases, the J end by 7 bases, with 16 bases between. The CDR3 sequence is CASSIAPSDGQPQHF. CDR3 bases: TGTGCCAGTAGTATTGCCCCCAGCGACGGGCAGCCCCAGCATTTT.

The V and J genes are TRBV20-1 and TRBJ2-3, with TRBD2 matching over 11 bases. Trimming removed 5 bases from V and 4 bases from J; junction bases left unmatched: 11. The germline CDR1 and CDR2 sequences are DFQATT and SNEGSKA (reference sequence). This CDR3 comprises 16 residues. The CDR3 protein is CSAALSSGRMSDTQYF. The CDR3 DNA sequence: TGCAGTGCTGCGCTGTCTAGCGGGAGGATGTCAGATACGCAGTATTTT.

The chain combines TRBV24-1 with TRBJ2-3, with D unclear. V was clipped by 4 bases and J by 3 bases, with 13 bases between them. This CDR3 is 15 amino acids long. The germline V gene encodes CDR1 KGHDR and CDR2 SFDVKD. The CDR3 sequence: CATSESTIGTDTQYF. The CDR3 bases are TGTGCCACCAGTGAGTCCACTATTGGGACAGATACGCAGTATTTT.

This chain connects TRBV5-4 to TRBJ2-7, with TRBD1 as a possible D gene (6 bases). Germline loops: CDR1 SGHNT, CDR2 YYREEE (reference sequence). CDR3 size: 13 residues. Trimming took 4 bases from V and 1 from J, leaving 9 bases between them. This CDR3 is CASSPGQSYEQYF. The CDR3 region has the DNA TGTGCCAGCAGCCCCGGACAGTCCTACGAGCAGTACTTC.

V and J are TRBV7-9 and TRBJ2-7, with 12 positions matching TRBD2. V was pared by 5 bases and J by 7 bases, with 12 bases of the junction left unmatched. This CDR3 spans 16 amino acids. Per germline, CDR1 SEHNR and CDR2 FQNEAQ (reference sequence). CDR3 nucleotide sequence: TGTGCCAGCAGCCCAACCCTAGCGGGAGGGACGGGGGAGCAGTACTTC. Translated: CASSPTLAGGTGEQYF.

This chain links TRBV4-2 with TRBJ2-5, with 14 bases matching TRBD2. The CDR3 spans 17 residues. Germline V gene data show CDR1 as LGHNA and CDR2 as YNFKEQ. The trim removed 2 bases at V and 5 bases at J, leaving 7 bases unmatched. The DNA of the CDR3 is TGTGCCAGCAGCCAACCGGGACTAGCGGGAGTCGTGGAGACCCAGTACTTC. It encodes CASSQPGLAGVVETQYF.

V gene TRBV28 combines with J gene TRBJ2-7; unclear D gene. Germline CDR1 and CDR2: MDHEN and SYDVKM. The CDR3 sequence is 13 residues long. The V end was cut by 8 bases, the J end by 2 bases, with 13 bases between. The CDR3 sequence: CASLGPVTYEQYF. CDR3 DNA sequence: TGTGCCAGCCTTGGACCCGTCACCTACGAGCAGTACTTC.